The 13 T cell receptor beta chains given below trace back to one sample, sequenced in a study of T cells in tumors after PD-1 blockade. The repertoire was sequenced with immunoSEQ multiplex PCR; TCRdb's copy has only in-frame clones and lacks some. The table has about 33,000 clones, around 80% seen once. The source material was PBMCs, sampled before anti-PD-1 treatment. All receptors come from a human donor with basal cell carcinoma.

This clone was seen a few times. The genes are TRBV19 and TRBJ2-2; D is undetermined. The CDR3 loop spans 13 amino acids. V shed 10 bases and J shed 1 base, with 10 bases lying between them. Per the germline V gene, CDR1 is LNHDA and CDR2 is SQIVND (reference sequence). The CDR3 nucleotides are TGTGCCACCACCGGATGGAACACCGGGGAGCTGTTTTTT. Translating gives CATTGWNTGELFF.

J is TRBJ1-1 and V is TRBV18; no clear D gene. The germline V gene encodes CDR1 KGHSH and CDR2 LQKENI. This CDR3 region has 15 residues. Trimming took 2 bases from V and 1 from J, leaving 11 bases between them. CDR3 protein: CASSPRSDQNTEAFF. Written as DNA, the CDR3 is TGTGCCAGCTCACCAAGGAGCGATCAGAACACTGAAGCTTTCTTT.

This chain joins TRBV2 and TRBJ2-1; no clear D gene. With 2 bases removed from V and 5 bases from J, the gap between germline ends came to 13 bases. Germline values: CDR1 SNHLY, CDR2 FYNNEI. The CDR3 covers 15 residues. This CDR3 is CASSEKSPINNEQFF. In DNA form, the CDR3 reads TGTGCCAGCAGTGAAAAGTCCCCGATTAACAATGAGCAGTTCTTC. The full variable domain, its missing parts supplied by reference TRBV2 and TRBJ2-1, is EPEVTQTPSHQVTQMGQEVILRCVPISNHLYFYWYRQILGQKVEFLVSFYNNEISEKSEIFDDQFSVERPDGSNFTLKIRSTKLEDSAMYFCASSEKSPINNEQFFGPGTRLTVL.

This clone was recorded only once. The chain recombines TRBV6-1 with TRBJ2-4, with D possibly called TRBD1 or TRBD2 (7 bases each). The V gene's germline CDR1 is MNHNS and CDR2 SASEGT. V was shortened by 3 bases and J by 2 bases, with 11 bases between the two germline ends. This CDR3 comprises 15 residues. CDR3 sequence reads: CASSDQGGPKNIQYF. The CDR3 nucleotides are TGTGCCAGCAGTGACCAGGGGGGGCCCAAAAACATTCAGTACTTC.

This chain links TRBV5-1 with TRBJ2-6; the D call may be TRBD1 or TRBD2 (6 bases each). Trimming pared 0 bases from V and 0 bases from J, leaving 10 bases between. CDR1 SGHRS and CDR2 YFSETQ come from the germline V gene. The CDR3 runs to 17 residues. The CDR3, as DNA: TGCGCCAGCAGCTTGGGGGGGGCCAGCTCTGGGGCCAACGTCCTGACTTTC. Protein product: CASSLGGASSGANVLTF.

The CDR3 DNA sequence: TGTGCCAGCAGAGCGACAGGTTTTTGGGACGAGCAGTACTTC. Its protein is CASRATGFWDEQYF. The J gene is TRBJ2-7, the V gene TRBV7-2; D possibly corresponds to TRBD1 (6 bases). V was shortened by 6 bases and J by 5 bases, with 17 bases between the two germline ends. This CDR3 spans 14 amino acids. Germline CDR1 and CDR2: SGHTA and FQGNSA.

The J gene is TRBJ2-2, the V gene TRBV4-3; D perhaps matches TRBD2 (5 bases). This CDR3 has 15 residues. Germline V CDR1 and CDR2: LGHNA, YSLEER. Trimming left V 1 base short and J 3 bases short, with 9 bases between. The CDR3 spells CASSQVGRDTGELFF. The DNA for the CDR3 is TGCGCCAGCAGCCAAGTAGGGCGGGACACCGGGGAGCTGTTTTTT.

This chain connects TRBV12-3 or TRBV12-4 to TRBJ1-6; TRBD1 agrees at 7 bases. This CDR3 comprises 12 residues. Trimming cost V 3 bases and J 14 bases; bases outside gene matches: 4. The CDR3 sequence is CASSLRDSSLHF. CDR3 DNA sequence: TGTGCCAGCAGTTTGCGGGACAGCTCCCTCCACTTT.

This clone was seen only once. The chain couples TRBV30 to TRBJ2-5, with 8 nucleotides matching TRBD2. Germline CDR1 and CDR2: GTSNPN and SVGIG (reference sequence). This CDR3 comprises 15 residues. J gave up 2 bases and V 2 bases, and 7 bases lay outside the gene matches. CDR3 sequence (DNA): TGTGCCTGGAGTCGAATGGCGGGAGGTCAAGAGACCCAGTACTTC. It specifies CAWSRMAGGQETQYF.

The rearrangement joins TRBV12-5 to TRBJ2-1, with D perhaps TRBD1 (5 bases). Trimming stripped 2 bases from V and 10 bases from J, with 12 bases between. The CDR3 runs to 13 residues. The germline V gene encodes CDR1 LGHNT and CDR2 FRNRAP. CDR3 sequence: CASGLTQADEQFF. The CDR3 DNA reads TGTGCTAGTGGTTTGACACAGGCAGACGAGCAGTTCTTC.

The CDR3, as DNA: TGTGCCAGCAGCTTACGAGACAGGGGACAGTCACCCCTCCACTTT. This encodes CASSLRDRGQSPLHF. This rearrangement joins TRBV7-3 to TRBJ1-6; 8 bases are shared with TRBD1. Trimming cost V 2 bases and J 10 bases; bases outside gene matches: 7. Germline V gives CDR1 SGHTA, CDR2 FQGTGA. The CDR3 contains 15 residues.

The chain has TRBV7-2 and TRBJ2-3; TRBD2 aligns across 9 bases. This CDR3 has 16 residues. CDR1 is SGHTA, CDR2 FQGNSA, per germline. The junction had 3 bases not matched to a gene; V was cut back by 1 base and J by 1 base. The CDR3 reads CASSLGAGGGTDTQYF. The CDR3 nucleotides read TGTGCCAGCAGCTTAGGAGCGGGGGGAGGCACAGATACGCAGTATTTT.

This chain connects TRBV4-2 to TRBJ1-2; the D gene is possibly TRBD1 (5 bases). Germline values: CDR1 LGHNA, CDR2 YNFKEQ. The CDR3 is 16 residues long. The V end was cut by 3 bases, the J end by 2 bases, with 16 bases between. CDR3 loop: CASSQPPAGSNYGYTF. CDR3 nucleotides: TGTGCCAGCAGCCAGCCCCCGGCAGGGTCCAACTATGGCTACACCTTC.